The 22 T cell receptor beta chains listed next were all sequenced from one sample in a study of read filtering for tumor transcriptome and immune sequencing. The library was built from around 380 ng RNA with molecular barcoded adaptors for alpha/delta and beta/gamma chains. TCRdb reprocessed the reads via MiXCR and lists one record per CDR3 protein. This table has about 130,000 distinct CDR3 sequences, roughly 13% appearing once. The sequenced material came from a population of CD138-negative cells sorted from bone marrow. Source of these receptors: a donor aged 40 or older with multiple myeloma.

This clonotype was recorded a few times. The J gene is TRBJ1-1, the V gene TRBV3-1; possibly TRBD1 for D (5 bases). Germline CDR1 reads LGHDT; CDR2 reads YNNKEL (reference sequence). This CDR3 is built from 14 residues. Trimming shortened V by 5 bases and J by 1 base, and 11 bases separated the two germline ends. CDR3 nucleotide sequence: TGTGCCAGCAGCACTCGGACACAGAACACTGAAGCTTTCTTT. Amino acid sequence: CASSTRTQNTEAFF.

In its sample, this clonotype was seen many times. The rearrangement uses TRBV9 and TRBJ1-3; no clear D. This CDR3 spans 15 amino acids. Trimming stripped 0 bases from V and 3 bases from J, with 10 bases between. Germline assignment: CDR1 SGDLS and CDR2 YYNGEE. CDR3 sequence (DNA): TGTGCCAGCAGCGTAGAGGCCGGAATTGGAAACACCATATATTTT. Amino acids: CASSVEAGIGNTIYF.

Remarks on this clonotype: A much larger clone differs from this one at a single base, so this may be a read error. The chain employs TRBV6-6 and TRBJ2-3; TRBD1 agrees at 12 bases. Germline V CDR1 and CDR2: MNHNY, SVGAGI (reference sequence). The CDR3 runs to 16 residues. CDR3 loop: CDISELGQGAADTQYF. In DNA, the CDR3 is TGTGACATCAGTGAACTGGGACAGGGGGCCGCAGATACGCAGTATTTT.

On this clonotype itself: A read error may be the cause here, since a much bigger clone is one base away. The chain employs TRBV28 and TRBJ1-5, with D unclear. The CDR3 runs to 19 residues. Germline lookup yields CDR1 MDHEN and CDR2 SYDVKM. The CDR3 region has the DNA TGTGCCAGCAGTTTACGAGGGCGACTATACCAATATAGCGATCAGCCCCAGCATTTT. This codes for CASSLRGRLYQYSDQPQHF.

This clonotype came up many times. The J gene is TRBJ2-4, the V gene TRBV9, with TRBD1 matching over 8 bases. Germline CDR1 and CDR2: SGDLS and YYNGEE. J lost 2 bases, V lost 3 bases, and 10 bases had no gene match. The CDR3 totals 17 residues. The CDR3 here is CASSADRAGRTKNIQYF. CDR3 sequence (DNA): TGTGCCAGCAGCGCGGACAGGGCGGGGAGAACCAAAAACATTCAGTACTTC. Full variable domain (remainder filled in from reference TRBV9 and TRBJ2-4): DSGVTQTPKHLITATGQRVTLRCSPRSGDLSVYWYQQSLDQGLQFLIQYYNGEERAKGNILERFSAQQFPDLHSELNLSSLELGDSALYFCASSADRAGRTKNIQYFGAGTRLSVL.

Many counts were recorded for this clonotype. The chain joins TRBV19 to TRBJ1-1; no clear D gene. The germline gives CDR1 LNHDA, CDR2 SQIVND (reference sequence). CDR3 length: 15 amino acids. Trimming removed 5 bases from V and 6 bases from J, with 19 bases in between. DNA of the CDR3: TGTGCCAGTAGTCTCGACCAGACCGTCCGGGCTGAAGCTTTCTTT. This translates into CASSLDQTVRAEAFF.

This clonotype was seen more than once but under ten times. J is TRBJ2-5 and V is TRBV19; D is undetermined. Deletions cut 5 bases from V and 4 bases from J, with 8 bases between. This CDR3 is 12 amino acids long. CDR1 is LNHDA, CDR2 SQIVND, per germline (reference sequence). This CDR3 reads CASSQVGETQYF. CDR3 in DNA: TGTGCCAGTAGTCAAGTTGGAGAGACCCAGTACTTC.

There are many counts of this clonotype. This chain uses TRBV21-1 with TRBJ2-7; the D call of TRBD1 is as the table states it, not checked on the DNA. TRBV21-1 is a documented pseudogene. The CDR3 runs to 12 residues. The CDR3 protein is CASSKSGGQLYF. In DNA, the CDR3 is TGTGCCAGCAGCAAAAGTGGCGGACAACTGTACTTC.

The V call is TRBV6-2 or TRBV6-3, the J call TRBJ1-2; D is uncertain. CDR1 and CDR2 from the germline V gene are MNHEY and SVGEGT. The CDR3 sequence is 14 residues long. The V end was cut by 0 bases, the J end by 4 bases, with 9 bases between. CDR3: CASSYSNVLYGYTF. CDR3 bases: TGTGCCAGCAGTTACTCGAATGTCCTCTATGGCTACACCTTC.

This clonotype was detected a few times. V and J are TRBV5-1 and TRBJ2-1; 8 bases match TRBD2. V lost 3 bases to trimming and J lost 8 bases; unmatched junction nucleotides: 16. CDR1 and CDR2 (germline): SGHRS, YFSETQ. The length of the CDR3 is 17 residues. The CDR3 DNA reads TGCGCCAGCAGCTCAGAGGGCGGGGGGCGCCCATACTATGAGCAGTTCTTC. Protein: CASSSEGGGRPYYEQFF.

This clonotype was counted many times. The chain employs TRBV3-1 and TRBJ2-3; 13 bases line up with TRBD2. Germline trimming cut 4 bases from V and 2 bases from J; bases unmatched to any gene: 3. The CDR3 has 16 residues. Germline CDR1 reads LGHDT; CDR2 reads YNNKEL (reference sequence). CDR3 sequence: CASSRTSGGFTDTQYF. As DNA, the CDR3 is TGTGCCAGCAGCCGGACTAGCGGGGGTTTCACAGATACGCAGTATTTT.

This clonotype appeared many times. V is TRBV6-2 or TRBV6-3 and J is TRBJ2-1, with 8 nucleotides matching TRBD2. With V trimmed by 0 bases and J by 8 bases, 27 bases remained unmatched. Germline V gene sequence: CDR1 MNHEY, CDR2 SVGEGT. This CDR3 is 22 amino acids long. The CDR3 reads CASSYSQAPGEAGVKKTYEQFF. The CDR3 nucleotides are TGTGCCAGCAGTTACTCGCAGGCCCCCGGGGAAGCGGGAGTTAAGAAAACGTATGAGCAGTTCTTC.

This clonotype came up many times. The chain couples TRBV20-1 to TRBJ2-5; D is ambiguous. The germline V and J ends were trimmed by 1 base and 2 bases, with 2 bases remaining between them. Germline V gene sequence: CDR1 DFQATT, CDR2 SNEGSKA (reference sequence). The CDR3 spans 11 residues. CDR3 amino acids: CSARGQETQYF. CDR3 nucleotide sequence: TGCAGTGCTAGAGGTCAAGAGACCCAGTACTTC.

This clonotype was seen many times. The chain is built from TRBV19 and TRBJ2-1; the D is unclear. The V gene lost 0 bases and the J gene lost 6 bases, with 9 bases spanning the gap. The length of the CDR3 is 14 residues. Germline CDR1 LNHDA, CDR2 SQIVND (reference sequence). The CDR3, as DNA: TGTGCCAGTAGTATAGACAGGAGTAGCAATGAGCAGTTCTTC. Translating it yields CASSIDRSSNEQFF.

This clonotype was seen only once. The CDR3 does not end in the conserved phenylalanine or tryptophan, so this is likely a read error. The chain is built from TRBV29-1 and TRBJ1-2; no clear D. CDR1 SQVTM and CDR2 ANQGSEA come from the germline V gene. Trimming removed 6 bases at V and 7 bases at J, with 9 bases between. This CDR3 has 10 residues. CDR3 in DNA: TGCAGCGTAAGTTCGGCTGGCTACACCCTC. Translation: CSVSSAGYTL.

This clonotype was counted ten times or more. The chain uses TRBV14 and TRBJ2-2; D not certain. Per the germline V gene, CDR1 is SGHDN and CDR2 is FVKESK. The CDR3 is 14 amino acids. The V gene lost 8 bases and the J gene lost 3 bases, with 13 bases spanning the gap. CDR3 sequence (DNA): TGTGCCAGCCGTAGCTCATCGGACACCGGGGAGCTGTTTTTT. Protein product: CASRSSSDTGELFF.

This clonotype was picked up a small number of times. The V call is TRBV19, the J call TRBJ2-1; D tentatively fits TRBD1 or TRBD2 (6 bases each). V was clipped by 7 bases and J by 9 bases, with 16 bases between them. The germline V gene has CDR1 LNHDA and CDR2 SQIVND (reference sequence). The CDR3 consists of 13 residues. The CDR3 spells CASMEGVQGEQFF. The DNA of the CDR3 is TGTGCCAGTATGGAGGGGGTTCAGGGTGAGCAGTTCTTC.

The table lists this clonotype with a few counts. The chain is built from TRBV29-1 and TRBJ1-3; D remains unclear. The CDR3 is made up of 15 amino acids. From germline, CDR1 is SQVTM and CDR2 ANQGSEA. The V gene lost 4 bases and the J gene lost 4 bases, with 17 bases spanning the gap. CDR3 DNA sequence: TGCAGCGTTGGCGGGGTCGGCCAGTCGGGAAACACCATATATTTT. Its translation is CSVGGVGQSGNTIYF.

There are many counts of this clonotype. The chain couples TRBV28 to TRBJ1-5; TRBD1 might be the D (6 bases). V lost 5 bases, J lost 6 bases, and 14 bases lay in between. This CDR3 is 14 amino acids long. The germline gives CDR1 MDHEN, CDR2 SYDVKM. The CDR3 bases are TGTGCCAGCAGTAAGGGGGGAAGTAGTCAGCCCCAGCATTTT. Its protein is CASSKGGSSQPQHF.

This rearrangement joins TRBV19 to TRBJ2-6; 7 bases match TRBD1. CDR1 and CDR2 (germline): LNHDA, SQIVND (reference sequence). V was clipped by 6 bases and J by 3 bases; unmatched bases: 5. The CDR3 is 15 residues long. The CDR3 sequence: CASSPDRVGANVLTF. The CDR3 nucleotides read TGTGCCAGTAGCCCCGACAGGGTTGGGGCCAACGTCCTGACTTTC. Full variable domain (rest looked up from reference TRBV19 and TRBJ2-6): DGGITQSPKYLFRKEGQNVTLSCEQNLNHDAMYWYRQDPGQGLRLIYYSQIVNDFQKGDIAEGYSVSREKKESFPLTVTSAQKNPTAFYLCASSPDRVGANVLTFGAGSRLTVL.

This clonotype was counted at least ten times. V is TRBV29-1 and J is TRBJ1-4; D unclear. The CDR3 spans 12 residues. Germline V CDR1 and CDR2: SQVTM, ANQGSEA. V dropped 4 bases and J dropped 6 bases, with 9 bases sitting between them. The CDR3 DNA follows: TGCAGCGTTGTGAGCGGAGATGAAAAACTGTTTTTT. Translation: CSVVSGDEKLFF.

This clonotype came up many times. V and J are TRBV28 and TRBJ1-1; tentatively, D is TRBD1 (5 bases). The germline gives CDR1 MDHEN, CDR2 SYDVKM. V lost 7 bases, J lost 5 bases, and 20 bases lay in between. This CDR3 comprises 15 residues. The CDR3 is CASTPRLGGWTEAFF. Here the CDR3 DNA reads TGTGCCAGCACCCCCCGACTGGGGGGGTGGACTGAAGCTTTCTTT. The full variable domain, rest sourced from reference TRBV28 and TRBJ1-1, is DVKVTQSSRYLVKRTGEKVFLECVQDMDHENMFWYRQDPGLGLRLIYFSYDVKMKEKGDIPEGYSVSREKKERFSLILESASTNQTSMYLCASTPRLGGWTEAFFGQGTRLTVV.